This T cell receptor (beta chain) comes out of a study of blood T cell repertoires in COVID-19. The authors' processing: Nucleated cell number was recorded as an estimate derived from reference gene primer amplification. TCRdb's copy holds only in-frame clones and misses some; the assay was immunoSEQ multiplex PCR. V and J calls and clone size are those listed in that table; D and trimming were worked out from the DNA. Of 100,000 to 150,000 clones in the sample, over 75% were seen once. CDR3 length equals 16 residues. The J segment lost 3 bases and the V segment lost 5 bases, leaving 12 bases of the junction unmatched. From germline, CDR1 is SGHRS and CDR2 YFSETQ.

What was sequenced was peripheral blood. This TCR was recovered from a man aged 35 to 55 with active or convalescent COVID-19. The chain has TRBV5-1 and TRBJ2-7; TRBD2 matches 9 bases. CDR3 sequence: CASSFSGGRGLYEQYF. The CDR3 coding sequence is TGCGCCAGCAGTTTTAGCGGGGGTCGGGGACTCTACGAGCAGTACTTC.